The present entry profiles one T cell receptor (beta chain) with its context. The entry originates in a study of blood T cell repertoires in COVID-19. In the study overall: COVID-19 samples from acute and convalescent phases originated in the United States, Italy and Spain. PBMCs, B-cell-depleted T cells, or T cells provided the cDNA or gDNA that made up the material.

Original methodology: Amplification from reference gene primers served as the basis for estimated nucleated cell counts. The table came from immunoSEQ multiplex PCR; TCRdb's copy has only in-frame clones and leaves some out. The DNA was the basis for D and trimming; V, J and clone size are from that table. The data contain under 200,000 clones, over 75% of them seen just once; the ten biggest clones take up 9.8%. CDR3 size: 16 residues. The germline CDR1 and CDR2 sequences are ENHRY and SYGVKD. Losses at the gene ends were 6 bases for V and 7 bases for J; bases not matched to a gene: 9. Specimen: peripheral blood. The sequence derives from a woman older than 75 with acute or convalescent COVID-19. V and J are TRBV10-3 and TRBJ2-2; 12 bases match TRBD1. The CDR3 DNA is TGTGCCATCAGACCGGGACAGGGGGCTGATGGCGGGGAGCTGTTTTTT. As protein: CAIRPGQGADGGELFF.